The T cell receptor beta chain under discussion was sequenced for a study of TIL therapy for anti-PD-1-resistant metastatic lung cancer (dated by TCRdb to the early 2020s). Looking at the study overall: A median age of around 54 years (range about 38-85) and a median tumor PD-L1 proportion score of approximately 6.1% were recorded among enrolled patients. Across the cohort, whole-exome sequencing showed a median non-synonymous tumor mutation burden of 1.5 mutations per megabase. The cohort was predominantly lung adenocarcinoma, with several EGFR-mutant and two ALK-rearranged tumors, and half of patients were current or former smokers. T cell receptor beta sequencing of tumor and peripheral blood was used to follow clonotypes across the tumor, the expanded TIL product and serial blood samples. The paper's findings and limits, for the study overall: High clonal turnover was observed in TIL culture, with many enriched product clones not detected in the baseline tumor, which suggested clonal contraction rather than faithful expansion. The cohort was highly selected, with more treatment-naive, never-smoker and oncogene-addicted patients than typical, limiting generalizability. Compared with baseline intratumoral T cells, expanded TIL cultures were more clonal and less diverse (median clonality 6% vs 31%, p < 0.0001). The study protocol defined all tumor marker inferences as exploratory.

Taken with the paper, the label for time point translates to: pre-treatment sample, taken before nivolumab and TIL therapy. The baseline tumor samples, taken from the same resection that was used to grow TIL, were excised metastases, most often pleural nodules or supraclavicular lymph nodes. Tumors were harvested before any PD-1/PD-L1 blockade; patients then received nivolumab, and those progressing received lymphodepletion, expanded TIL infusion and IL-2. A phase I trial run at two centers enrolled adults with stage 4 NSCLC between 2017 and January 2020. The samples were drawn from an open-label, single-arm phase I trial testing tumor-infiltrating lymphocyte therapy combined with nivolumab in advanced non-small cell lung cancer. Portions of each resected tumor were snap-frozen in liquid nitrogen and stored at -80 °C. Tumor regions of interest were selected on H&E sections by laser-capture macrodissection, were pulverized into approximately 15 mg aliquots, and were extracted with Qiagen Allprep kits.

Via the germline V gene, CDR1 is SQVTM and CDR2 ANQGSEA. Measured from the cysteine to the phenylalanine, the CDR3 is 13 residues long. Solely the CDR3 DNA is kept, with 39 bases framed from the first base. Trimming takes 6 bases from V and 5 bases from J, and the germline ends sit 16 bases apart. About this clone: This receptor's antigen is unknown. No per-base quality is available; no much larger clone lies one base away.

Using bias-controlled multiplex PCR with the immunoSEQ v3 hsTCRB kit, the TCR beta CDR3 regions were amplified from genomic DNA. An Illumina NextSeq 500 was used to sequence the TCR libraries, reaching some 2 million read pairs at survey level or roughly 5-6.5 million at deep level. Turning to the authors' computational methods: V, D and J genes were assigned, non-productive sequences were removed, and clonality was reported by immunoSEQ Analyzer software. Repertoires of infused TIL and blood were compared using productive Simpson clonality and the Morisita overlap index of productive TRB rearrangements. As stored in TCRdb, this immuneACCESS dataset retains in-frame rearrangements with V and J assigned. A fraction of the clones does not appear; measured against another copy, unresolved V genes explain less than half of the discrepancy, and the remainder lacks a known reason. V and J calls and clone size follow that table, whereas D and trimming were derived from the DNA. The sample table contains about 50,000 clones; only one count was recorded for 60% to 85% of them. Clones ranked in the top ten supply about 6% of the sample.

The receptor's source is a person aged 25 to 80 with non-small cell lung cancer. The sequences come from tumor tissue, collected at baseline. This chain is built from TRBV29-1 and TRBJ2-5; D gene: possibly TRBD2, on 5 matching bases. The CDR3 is CSVDDGVAETQYF. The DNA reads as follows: TGCAGCGTCGATGACGGGGTGGCGGAGACCCAGTACTTC.